A selection of T cell receptor beta chains follows, all from one sample in a study of sequential checkpoint blockade in melanoma. The assay was immunoSEQ multiplex PCR, and TCRdb's table has in-frame clones only and misses some. Of 9,500 to 15,000 clones in the sample, over 75% were seen once. The sequencing used CD8+ T cells sorted from blood (inferred from file names), collected from a patient given nivolumab and ipilimumab in sequence. These receptors were taken from a human donor with melanoma. Each CDR3 is given with its conserved first and last residue. The order of the fields is V gene, J gene, CDR3 protein.

TRBV5-6	TRBJ2-3	CASSILAGNPTDTQYF
TRBV10-3	TRBJ2-7	CAISASGGHYEQYF
TRBV28	TRBJ2-5	CASTPDSAQETQYF
TRBV28	TRBJ1-2	CASSFGRAGKGYTF
TRBV19	TRBJ2-1	CASSPGTNPYNEQFF
TRBV7-9	TRBJ2-7	CASSLKQEPYEQYF
TRBV27	TRBJ2-7	CASSFRQSYEQYF
TRBV19	TRBJ2-1	CASSTTGGIVEQFF
TRBV11-3	TRBJ2-7	CASSLGTSEQYF
TRBV19	.	CASSIGRLMNEQYF
TRBV11-3	TRBJ2-7	CASSADRGLNEQYF
TRBV9	TRBJ2-1	CASTGVGAEQFF
TRBV27	TRBJ1-5	CASAGTGYNQPQHF
TRBV6-4	TRBJ2-2	CASSETGGNTGELFF
TRBV7-2	TRBJ1-5	CASSQDRGSLHLNQPQHF
TRBV6-5	TRBJ2-7	CASSYATGGYEQYF
TRBV5-4	TRBJ2-3	CASSIGTGPTDTQYF
TRBV7-2	TRBJ2-6	CASSLFFSGANVLTF
TRBV5-5	TRBJ2-2	CASSLIIAAGELFF
TRBV27	TRBJ2-7	CASSSGQEFYEQYF
TRBV9	TRBJ2-5	CASSVVAAPMEAQYF
TRBV19	TRBJ2-7	CASSIQTSGTYEQYF
TRBV7-2	TRBJ1-1	CASSLAPGTANTEAFF
TRBV15	TRBJ1-1	CATSRGVSQENTEAFF